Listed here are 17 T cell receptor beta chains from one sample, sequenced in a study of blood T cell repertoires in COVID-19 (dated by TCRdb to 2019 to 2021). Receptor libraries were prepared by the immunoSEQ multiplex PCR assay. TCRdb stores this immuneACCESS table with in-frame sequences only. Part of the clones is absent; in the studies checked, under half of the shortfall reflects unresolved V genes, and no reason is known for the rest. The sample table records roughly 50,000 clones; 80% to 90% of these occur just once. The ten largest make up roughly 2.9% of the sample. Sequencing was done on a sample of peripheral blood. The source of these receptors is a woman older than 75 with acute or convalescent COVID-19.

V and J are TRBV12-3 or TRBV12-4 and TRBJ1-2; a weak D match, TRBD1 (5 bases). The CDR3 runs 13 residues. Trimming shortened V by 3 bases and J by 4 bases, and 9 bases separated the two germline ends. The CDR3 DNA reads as TGTGCCAGCAGTTTCGGACACGTCTATGGCTACACCTTC. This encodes CASSFGHVYGYTF.

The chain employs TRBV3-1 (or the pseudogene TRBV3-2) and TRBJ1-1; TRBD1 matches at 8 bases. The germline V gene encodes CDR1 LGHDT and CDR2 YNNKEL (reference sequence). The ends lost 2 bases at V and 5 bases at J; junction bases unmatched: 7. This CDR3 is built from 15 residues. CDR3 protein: CASSQLDRDGTEAFF. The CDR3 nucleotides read TGTGCCAGCAGCCAATTGGACAGGGACGGGACTGAAGCTTTCTTT.

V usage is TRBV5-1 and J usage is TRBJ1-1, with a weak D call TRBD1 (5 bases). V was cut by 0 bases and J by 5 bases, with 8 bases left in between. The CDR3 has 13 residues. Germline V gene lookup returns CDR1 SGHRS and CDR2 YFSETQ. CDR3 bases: TGCGCCAGCAGCTTGGGTGGGGGGACTGAAGCTTTCTTT. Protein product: CASSLGGGTEAFF. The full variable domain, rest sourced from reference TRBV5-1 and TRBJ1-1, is KAGVTQTPRYLIKTRGQQVTLSCSPISGHRSVSWYQQTPGQGLQFLFEYFSETQRNKGNFPGRFSGRQFSNSRSEMNVSTLELGDSALYLCASSLGGGTEAFFGQGTRLTVV.

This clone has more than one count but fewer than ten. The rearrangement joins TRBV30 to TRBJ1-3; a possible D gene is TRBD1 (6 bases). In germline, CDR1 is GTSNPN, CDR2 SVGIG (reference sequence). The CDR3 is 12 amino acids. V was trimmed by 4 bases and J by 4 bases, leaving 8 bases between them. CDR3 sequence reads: CAWNTGGNTIYF. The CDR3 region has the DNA TGTGCCTGGAATACAGGGGGAAACACCATATATTTT.

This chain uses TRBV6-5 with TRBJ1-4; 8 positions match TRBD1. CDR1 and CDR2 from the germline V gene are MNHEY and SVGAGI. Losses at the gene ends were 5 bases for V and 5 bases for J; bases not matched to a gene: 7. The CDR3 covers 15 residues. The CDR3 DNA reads TGTGCCAGCAGTCCCGAACAGGGGGGGAATGAAAAACTGTTTTTT. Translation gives CASSPEQGGNEKLFF.

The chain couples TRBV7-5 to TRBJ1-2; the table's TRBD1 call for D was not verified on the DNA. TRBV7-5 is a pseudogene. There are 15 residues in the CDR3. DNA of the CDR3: TGTGCCAGAAGCTTCAGGACAGCCATTCTCTATGGCTACACCTTC. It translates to CARSFRTAILYGYTF.

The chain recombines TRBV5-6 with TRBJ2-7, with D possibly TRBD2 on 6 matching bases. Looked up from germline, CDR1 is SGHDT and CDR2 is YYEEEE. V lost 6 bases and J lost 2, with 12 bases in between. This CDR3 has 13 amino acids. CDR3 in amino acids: CASTLGTAYEQYF. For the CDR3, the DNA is TGTGCCAGCACCCTGGGGACTGCCTACGAGCAGTACTTC. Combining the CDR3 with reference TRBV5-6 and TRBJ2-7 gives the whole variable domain DAGVTQSPTHLIKTRGQQVTLRCSPKSGHDTVSWYQQALGQGPQFIFQYYEEEERQRGNFPDRFSGHQFPNYSSELNVNALLLGDSALYLCASTLGTAYEQYFGPGTRLTVT.

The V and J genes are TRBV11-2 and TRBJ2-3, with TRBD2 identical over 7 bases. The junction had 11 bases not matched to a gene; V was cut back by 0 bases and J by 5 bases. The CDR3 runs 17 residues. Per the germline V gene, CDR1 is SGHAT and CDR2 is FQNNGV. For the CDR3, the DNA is TGTGCCAGCAGCTTAGACGCTAGACTAGCAAAGATAGATACGCAGTATTTT. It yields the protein CASSLDARLAKIDTQYF.

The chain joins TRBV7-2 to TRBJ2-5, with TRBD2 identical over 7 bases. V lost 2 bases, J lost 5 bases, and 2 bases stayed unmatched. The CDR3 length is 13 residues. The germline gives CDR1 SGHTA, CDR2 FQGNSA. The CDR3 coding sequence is TGTGCCAGCAGCTTATTCGGGAGGGAGACCCAGTACTTC. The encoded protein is CASSLFGRETQYF.

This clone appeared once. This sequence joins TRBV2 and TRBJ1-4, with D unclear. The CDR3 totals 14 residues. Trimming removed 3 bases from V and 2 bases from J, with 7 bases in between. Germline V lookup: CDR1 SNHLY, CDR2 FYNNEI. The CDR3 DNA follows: TGTGCCAGCAGTGATGGTAGCACTAATGAAAAACTGTTTTTT. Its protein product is CASSDGSTNEKLFF.

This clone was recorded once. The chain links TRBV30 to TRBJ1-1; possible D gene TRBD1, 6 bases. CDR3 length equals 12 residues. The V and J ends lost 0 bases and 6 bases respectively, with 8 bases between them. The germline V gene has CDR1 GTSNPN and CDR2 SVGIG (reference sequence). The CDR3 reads CAWSVWGPEAFF. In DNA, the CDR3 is TGTGCCTGGAGTGTATGGGGGCCTGAAGCTTTCTTT.

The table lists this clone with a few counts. The CDR3 DNA sequence: TGTGCCAGCACCGGGACAGGGTTGCACGAGCAGTACTTC. Amino acid sequence: CASTGTGLHEQYF. This chain uses TRBV6-5 with TRBJ2-7; the match to TRBD1 covers 9 bases. CDR1 and CDR2 (germline): MNHEY, SVGAGI. The V and J ends lost 7 bases and 5 bases, in that order; junction bases with no gene match: 6. This CDR3 contains 13 residues.

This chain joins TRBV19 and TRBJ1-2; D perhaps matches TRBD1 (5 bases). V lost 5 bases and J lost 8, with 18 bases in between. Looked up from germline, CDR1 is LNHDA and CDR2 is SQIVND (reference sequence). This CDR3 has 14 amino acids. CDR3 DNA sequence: TGTGCCAGTAGTTCCCAAGGGACTGAGGGGGGCTACACCTTC. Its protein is CASSSQGTEGGYTF. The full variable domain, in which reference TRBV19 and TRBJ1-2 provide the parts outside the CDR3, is DGGITQSPKYLFRKEGQNVTLSCEQNLNHDAMYWYRQDPGQGLRLIYYSQIVNDFQKGDIAEGYSVSREKKESFPLTVTSAQKNPTAFYLCASSSQGTEGGYTFGSGTRLTVV.

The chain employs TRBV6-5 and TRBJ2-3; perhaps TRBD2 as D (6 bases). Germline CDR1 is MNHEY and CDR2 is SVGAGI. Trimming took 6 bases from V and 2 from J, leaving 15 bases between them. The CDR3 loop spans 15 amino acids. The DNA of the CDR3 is TGTGCCAGCAGCTCCGGGGCGGGGATCACAGATACGCAGTATTTT. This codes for CASSSGAGITDTQYF.

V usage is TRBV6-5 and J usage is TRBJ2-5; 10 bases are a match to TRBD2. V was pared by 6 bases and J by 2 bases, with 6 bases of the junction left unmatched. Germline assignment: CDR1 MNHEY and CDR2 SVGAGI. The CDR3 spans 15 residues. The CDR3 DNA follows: TGTGCCAGCAGGATTAGCGGGGGGCGTCAAGAGACCCAGTACTTC. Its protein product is CASRISGGRQETQYF.

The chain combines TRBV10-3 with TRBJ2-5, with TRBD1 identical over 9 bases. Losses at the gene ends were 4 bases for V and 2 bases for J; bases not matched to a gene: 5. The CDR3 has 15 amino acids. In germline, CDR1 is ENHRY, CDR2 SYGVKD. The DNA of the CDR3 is TGTGCCATCAGTGCCCCGGACAGGGGACAAGAGACCCAGTACTTC. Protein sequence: CAISAPDRGQETQYF.

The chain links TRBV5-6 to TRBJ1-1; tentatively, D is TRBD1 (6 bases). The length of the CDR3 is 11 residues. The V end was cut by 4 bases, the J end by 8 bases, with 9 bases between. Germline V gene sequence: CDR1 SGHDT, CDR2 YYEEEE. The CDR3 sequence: CASSRTGEAFF. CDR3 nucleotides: TGTGCCAGCAGCCGTACAGGGGAAGCTTTCTTT.